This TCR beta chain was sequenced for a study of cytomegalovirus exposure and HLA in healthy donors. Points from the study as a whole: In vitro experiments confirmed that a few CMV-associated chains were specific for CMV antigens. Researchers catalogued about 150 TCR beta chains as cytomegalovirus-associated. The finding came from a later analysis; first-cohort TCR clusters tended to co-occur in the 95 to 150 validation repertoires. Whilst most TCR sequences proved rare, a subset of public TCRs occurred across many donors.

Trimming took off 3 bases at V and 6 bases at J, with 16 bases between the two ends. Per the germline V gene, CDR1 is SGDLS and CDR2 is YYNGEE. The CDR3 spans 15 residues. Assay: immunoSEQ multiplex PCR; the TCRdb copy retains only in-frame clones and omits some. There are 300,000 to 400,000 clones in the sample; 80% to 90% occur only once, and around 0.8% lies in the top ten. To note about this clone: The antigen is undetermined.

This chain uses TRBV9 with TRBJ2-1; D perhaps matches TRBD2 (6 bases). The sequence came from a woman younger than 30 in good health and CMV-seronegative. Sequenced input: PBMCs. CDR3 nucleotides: TGTGCCAGCAGCGCGTTTTCACTAGCTCGCAATGAGCAGTTCTTC. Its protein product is CASSAFSLARNEQFF.